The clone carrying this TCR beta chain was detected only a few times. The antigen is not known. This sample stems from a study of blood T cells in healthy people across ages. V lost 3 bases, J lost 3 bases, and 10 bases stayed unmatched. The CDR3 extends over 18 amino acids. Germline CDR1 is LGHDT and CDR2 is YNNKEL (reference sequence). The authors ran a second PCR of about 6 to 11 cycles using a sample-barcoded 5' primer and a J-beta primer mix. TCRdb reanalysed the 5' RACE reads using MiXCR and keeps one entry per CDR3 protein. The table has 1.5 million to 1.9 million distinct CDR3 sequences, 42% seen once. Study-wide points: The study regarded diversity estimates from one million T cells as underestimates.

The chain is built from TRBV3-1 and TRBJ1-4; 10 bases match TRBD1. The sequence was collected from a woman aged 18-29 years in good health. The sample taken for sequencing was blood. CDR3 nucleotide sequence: TGTGCCAGCAGCCACGGGACAGGGGCGAGTGACTCTAATGAAAAACTGTTTTTT. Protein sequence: CASSHGTGASDSNEKLFF.